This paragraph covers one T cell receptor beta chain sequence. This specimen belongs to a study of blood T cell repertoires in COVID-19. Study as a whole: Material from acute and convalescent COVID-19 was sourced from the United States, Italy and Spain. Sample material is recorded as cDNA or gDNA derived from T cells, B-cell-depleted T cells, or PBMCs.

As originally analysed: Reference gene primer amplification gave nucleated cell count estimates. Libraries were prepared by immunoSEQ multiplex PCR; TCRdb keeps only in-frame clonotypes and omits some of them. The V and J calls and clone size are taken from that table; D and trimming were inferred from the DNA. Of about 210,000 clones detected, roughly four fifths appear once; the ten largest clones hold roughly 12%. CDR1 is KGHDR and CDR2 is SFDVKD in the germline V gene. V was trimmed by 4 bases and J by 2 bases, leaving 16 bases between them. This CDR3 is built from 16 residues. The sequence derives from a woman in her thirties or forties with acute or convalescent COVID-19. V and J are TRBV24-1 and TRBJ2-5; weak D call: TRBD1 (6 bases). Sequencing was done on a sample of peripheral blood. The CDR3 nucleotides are TGTGCCACCAGTGAAACCAGGGGAATTGAACAAGAGACCCAGTACTTC. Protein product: CATSETRGIEQETQYF.